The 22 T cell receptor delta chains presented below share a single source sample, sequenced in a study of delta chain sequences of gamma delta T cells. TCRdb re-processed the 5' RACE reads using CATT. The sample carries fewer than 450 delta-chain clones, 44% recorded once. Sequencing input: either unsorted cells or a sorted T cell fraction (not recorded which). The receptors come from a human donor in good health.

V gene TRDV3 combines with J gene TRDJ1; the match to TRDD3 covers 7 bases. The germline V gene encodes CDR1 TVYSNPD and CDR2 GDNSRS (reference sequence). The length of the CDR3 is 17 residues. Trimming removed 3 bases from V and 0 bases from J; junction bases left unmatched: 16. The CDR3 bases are TGTGCCTTACAATTCTTCCGCGTACTGGGGTACACCGATAAACTCATCTTT. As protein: CALQFFRVLGYTDKLIF.

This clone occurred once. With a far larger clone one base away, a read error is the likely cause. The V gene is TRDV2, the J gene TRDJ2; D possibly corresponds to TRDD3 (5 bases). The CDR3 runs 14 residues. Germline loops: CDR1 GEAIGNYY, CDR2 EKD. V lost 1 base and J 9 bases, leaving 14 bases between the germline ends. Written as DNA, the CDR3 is TGTGCCTGTGACACACTGTGGGATGATACACAACTCTTCTTT. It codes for CACDTLWDDTQLFF.

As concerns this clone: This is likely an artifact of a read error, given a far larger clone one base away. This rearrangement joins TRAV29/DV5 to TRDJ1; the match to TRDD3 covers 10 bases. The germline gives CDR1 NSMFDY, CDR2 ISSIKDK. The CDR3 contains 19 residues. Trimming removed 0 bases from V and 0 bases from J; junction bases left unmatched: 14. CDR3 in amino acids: CAASAFHTGGCSYTDKLIF. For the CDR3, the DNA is TGTGCAGCAAGCGCGTTTCATACTGGGGGATGCTCGTACACCGATAAACTCATCTTT.

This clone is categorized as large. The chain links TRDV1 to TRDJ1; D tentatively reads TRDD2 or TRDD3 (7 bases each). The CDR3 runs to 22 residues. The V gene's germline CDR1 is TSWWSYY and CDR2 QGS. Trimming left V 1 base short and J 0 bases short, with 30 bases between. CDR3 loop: CALGEPPSFQFRGMSYTDKLIF. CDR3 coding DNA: TGTGCTCTTGGGGAACCGCCTTCCTTCCAATTTCGGGGGATGTCGTACACCGATAAACTCATCTTT.

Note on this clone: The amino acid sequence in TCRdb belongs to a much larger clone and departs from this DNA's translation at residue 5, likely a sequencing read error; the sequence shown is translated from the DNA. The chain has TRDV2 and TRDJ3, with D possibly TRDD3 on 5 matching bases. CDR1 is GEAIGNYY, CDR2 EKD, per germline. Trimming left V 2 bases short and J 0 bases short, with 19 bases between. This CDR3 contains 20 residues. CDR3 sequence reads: CACDNASGGPSSWDTRQMFF. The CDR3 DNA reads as TGTGCCTGTGACAATGCCAGCGGGGGGCCAAGCTCCTGGGACACCCGACAGATGTTTTTC.

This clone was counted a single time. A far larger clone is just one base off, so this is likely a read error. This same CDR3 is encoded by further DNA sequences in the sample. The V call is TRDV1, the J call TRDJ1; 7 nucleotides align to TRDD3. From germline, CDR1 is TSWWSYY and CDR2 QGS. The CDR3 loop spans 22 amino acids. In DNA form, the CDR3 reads TGTGCTCTTGGGGAACTGGACTCGAAGCTTATACTGGGGACGCGAGGGGCCGATAAGCTCATCTTT. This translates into CALGELDSKLILGTRGADKLIF.

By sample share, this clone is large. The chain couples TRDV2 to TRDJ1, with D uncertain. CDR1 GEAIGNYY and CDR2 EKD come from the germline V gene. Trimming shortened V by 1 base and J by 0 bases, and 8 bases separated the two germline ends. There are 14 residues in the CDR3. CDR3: CACDTVQYTDKLIF. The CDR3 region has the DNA TGTGCCTGTGACACAGTCCAGTACACCGATAAACTCATCTTT.

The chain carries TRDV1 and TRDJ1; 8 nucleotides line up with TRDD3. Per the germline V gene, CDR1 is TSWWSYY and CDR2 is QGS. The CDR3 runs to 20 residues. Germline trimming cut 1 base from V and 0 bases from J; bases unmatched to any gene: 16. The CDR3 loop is CALGEQRRTGGLPYTDKLIF. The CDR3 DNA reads TGTGCTCTTGGGGAACAACGTCGTACTGGGGGGCTTCCTTACACCGATAAACTCATCTTT.

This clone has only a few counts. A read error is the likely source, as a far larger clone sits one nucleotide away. CDR3 in DNA: TGTGCTCTTGGGGACCCACTTCTCTTGACTGACGACACCGATAAACTCATCTTT. Protein product: CALGDPLLLTDDTDKLIF. The chain couples TRDV1 to TRDJ1; D not certain. Deletions cut 3 bases from V and 0 bases from J, with 20 bases between. The CDR3 runs to 18 residues. The germline V gene has CDR1 TSWWSYY and CDR2 QGS.

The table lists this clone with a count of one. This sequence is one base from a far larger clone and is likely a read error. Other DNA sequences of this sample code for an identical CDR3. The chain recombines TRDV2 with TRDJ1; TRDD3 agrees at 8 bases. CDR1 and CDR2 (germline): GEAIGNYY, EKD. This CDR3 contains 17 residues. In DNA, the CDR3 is TGTGCCTGCGACACGGTGGGGGATTTGTCGTACACCGATAAACTCATCTTT. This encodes CACDTVGDLSYTDKLIF.

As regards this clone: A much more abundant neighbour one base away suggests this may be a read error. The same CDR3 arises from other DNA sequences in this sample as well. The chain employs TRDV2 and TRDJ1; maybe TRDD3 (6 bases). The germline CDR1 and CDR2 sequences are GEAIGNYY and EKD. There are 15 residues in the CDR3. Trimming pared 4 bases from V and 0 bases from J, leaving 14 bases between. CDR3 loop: CACEELGLNTDKLIF. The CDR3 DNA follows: TGTGCCTGTGAAGAGCTGGGGCTTAACACCGATAAACTCATCTTT.

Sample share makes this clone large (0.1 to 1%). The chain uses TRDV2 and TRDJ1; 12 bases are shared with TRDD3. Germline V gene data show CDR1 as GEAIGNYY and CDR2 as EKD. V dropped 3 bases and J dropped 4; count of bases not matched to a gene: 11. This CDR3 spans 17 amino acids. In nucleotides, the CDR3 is TGTGCCTGTGACGACTTGGGACTGGGGGATACAAACGATAAACTCATCTTT. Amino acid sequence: CACDDLGLGDTNDKLIF.

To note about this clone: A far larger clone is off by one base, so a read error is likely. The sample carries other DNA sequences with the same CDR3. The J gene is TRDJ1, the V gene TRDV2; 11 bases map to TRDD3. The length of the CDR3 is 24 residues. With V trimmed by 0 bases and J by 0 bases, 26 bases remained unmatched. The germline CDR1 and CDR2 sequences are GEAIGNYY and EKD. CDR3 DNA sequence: TGTGCCTGTGACACCGTTTCCCACCGAGGACTACTGGGGGATAAGGAGGGGTACACCGATAAACTCATCTTT. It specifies CACDTVSHRGLLGDKEGYTDKLIF.

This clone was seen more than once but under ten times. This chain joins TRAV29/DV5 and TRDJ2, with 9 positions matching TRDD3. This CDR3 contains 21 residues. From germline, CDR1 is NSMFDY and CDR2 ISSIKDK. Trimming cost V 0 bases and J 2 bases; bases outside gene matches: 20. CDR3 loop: CAASARGMVSRLGELTAQLFF. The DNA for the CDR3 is TGTGCAGCAAGCGCGCGGGGTATGGTGTCTCGACTGGGGGAGTTGACAGCACAACTCTTCTTT.

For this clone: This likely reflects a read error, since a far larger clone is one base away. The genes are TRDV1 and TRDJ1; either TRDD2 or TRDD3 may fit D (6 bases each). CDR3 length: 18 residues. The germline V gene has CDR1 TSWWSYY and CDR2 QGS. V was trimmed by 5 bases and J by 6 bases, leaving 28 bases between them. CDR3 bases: TGTGCTCTTGGGACTAGAGGGGGGGACTCCTACGGGACCAATAAACTCATCTTT. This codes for CALGTRGGDSYGTNKLIF.

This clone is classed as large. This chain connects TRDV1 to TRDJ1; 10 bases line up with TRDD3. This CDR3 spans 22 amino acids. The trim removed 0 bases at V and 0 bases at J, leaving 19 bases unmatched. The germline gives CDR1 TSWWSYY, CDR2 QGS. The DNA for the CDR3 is TGTGCTCTTGGGGAACTTCTGGGGGGATACGCACACCTTTCTAAATACACCGATAAACTCATCTTT. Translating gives CALGELLGGYAHLSKYTDKLIF.

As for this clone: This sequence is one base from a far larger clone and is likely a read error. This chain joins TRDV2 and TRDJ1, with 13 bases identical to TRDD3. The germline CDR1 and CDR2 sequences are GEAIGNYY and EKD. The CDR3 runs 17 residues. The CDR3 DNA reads TGTGCCTGTGATCCCGTACTGGGGGATACGTACACCGGTAAACTCATCTTT. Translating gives CACDPVLGDTYTGKLIF.

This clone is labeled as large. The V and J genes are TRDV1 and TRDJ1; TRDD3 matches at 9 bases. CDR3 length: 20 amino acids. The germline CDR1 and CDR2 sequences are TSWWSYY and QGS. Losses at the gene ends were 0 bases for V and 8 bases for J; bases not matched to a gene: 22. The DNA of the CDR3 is TGTGCTCTTGGGGAACTTATCCTAAATGGCAACGCGGGGGATACCGCAAAACTCATCTTT. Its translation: CALGELILNGNAGDTAKLIF.

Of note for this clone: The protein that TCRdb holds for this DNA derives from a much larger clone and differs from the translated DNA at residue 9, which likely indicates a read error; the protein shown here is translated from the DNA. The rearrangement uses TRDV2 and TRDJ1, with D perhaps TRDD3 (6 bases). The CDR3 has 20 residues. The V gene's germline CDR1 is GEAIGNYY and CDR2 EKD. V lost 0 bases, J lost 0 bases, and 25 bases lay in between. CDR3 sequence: CACDTLLHVRGRGNTDKLIF. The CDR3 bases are TGTGCCTGTGACACCCTCCTGCACGTGAGGGGTAGGGGGAACACCGATAAACTCATCTTT.

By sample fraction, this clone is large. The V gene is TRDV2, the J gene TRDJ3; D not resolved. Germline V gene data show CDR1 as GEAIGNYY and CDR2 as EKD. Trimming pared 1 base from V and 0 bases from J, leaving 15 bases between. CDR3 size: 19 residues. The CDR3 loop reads CACDTLRAVTSWDTRQMFF. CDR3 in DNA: TGTGCCTGTGACACACTACGGGCGGTTACCTCCTGGGACACCCGACAGATGTTTTTC.

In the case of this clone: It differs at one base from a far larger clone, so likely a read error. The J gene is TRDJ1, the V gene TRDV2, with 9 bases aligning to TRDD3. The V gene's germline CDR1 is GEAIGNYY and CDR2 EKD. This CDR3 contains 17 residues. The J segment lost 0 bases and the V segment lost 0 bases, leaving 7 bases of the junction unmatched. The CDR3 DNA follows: TGTGCCTGTGACACCATCTGGGGGATCCCTCACACCGATAAACTCATCTTT. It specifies CACDTIWGIPHTDKLIF.

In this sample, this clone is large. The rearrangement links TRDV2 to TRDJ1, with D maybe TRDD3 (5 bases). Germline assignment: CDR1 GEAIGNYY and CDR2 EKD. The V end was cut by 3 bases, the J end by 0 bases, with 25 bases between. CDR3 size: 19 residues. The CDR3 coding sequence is TGTGCCTGTGACCCATTACGCCCCAGGGGGTTATTGTACACCGATAAACTCATCTTT. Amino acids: CACDPLRPRGLLYTDKLIF.